One and the same sample provided the 19 T cell receptor beta chains below, sequenced in a study of cytomegalovirus exposure and HLA in healthy donors. PCR was performed using 60 Vbeta and 13 Jbeta primers. Generated by immunoSEQ multiplex PCR, the TCRdb table keeps only in-frame clones and is missing some. The data hold 150,000 to 200,000 clones, with roughly 78% observed a single time. Input material: PBMCs. Receptor source: a woman in her 30s in good health and CMV-seropositive.

The chain uses TRBV6-4 and TRBJ1-6; perhaps TRBD1 as D (5 bases). The CDR3 runs 14 residues. V was pared by 3 bases and J by 6 bases, with 9 bases between. Germline CDR1 reads MRHNA; CDR2 reads SNTAGT. The CDR3 nucleotides are TGTGCCAGCAGTGAGCAGGGCGCTAATTCACCCCTCCACTTT. Encoded protein: CASSEQGANSPLHF.

The chain couples TRBV5-5 to TRBJ1-2, with D perhaps matching TRBD1 (5 bases). V gave up 4 bases and J gave up 3 bases, with 13 bases separating them. The CDR3 loop spans 14 amino acids. Germline lookup yields CDR1 SGHKS and CDR2 YYEKEE (reference sequence). The CDR3 DNA reads TGTGCCAGCAGCCCCACGACAGAGGACTATGGCTACACCTTC. This sequence encodes CASSPTTEDYGYTF.

This chain uses TRBV10-1 with TRBJ2-7, with TRBD1 matching over 10 bases. The CDR3 covers 16 residues. Germline-derived CDR1 and CDR2 are WNHNN and SYGVQD (reference sequence). The J segment lost 5 bases and the V segment lost 3 bases, leaving 10 bases of the junction unmatched. CDR3 residues: CASSDPGTGDPNEQYF. The CDR3 DNA follows: TGCGCCAGCAGTGACCCTGGGACAGGGGATCCCAACGAGCAGTACTTC.

The V call is TRBV27, the J call TRBJ2-3; 8 bases match TRBD2. CDR1 is MNHEY and CDR2 is SMNVEV in the germline V gene (reference sequence). This CDR3 spans 18 amino acids. With V trimmed by 0 bases and J by 2 bases, 10 bases remained unmatched. CDR3 DNA: TGTGCCAGCAGTTTATCTTCACACAGCGGGAGTACCACAGATACGCAGTATTTT. Translating gives CASSLSSHSGSTTDTQYF.

This clone occurred a few times. This chain uses TRBV6-4 with TRBJ2-3; 10 positions agree with TRBD1. This CDR3 spans 15 amino acids. Germline values: CDR1 MRHNA, CDR2 SNTAGT. V trimming: 2 bases; J trimming: 1 base; junction bases outside the gene matches: 0. CDR3: CASSDGTGGTDTQYF. DNA of the CDR3: TGTGCCAGCAGTGACGGGACAGGGGGCACAGATACGCAGTATTTT.

The V and J genes are TRBV7-9 and TRBJ2-7; 12 nucleotides align to TRBD1. The CDR3 runs 17 residues. V lost 5 bases to trimming and J lost 4 bases; unmatched junction nucleotides: 12. Germline V gene sequence: CDR1 SEHNR, CDR2 FQNEAQ (reference sequence). CDR3 sequence reads: CASSLTPGQGARYEQYF. The DNA for the CDR3 is TGTGCCAGCAGCCTAACTCCGGGACAGGGGGCGCGGTACGAGCAGTACTTC.

The chain links TRBV19 to TRBJ2-2; TRBD2 might be the D (6 bases). V was pared by 5 bases and J by 3 bases, with 13 bases between. This CDR3 comprises 15 residues. The germline CDR1 and CDR2 sequences are LNHDA and SQIVND (reference sequence). This CDR3 reads CASSVTRGYTGELFF. The CDR3 coding sequence is TGTGCCAGTAGTGTCACCCGGGGGTACACCGGGGAGCTGTTTTTT.

The CDR3 protein is CASSPLHLGNTGELFF. In DNA, the CDR3 is TGTGCCAGCAGCCCGCTCCATCTAGGGAACACCGGGGAGCTGTTTTTT. This sequence joins TRBV7-9 and TRBJ2-2, with no clear D. V was pared by 5 bases and J by 1 base, with 14 bases between. The CDR3 spans 16 residues. CDR1 SEHNR and CDR2 FQNEAQ come from the germline V gene (reference sequence).

This clone has just one count. The V and J genes are TRBV11-3 and TRBJ1-2, with D perhaps matching TRBD1 (6 bases). This CDR3 is 12 amino acids long. Trimming shortened V by 5 bases and J by 10 bases, and 14 bases separated the two germline ends. From germline, CDR1 is SGHNT and CDR2 YENEEA. The CDR3 sequence: CASSARTEDYTF. CDR3 coding DNA: TGTGCCAGCAGCGCTCGGACAGAGGACTACACCTTC.

This clone was recorded a few times. The chain combines TRBV18 with TRBJ2-5; 14 nucleotides align to TRBD2. The CDR3 contains 15 residues. V shed 4 bases and J 5 bases; nucleotides not matched to a gene: 3. CDR1 and CDR2 (germline): KGHSH, LQKENI. The CDR3 DNA follows: TGTGCCAGCTCACGACTAGCGGGAGGGCCGGAGACCCAGTACTTC. Residues: CASSRLAGGPETQYF.

The V call is TRBV5-1, the J call TRBJ1-1; 8 bases line up with TRBD1. The germline gives CDR1 SGHRS, CDR2 YFSETQ. V was pared by 6 bases and J by 3 bases, with 7 bases of the junction left unmatched. The CDR3 consists of 14 residues. DNA for the CDR3: TGCGCCAGCACTATCTCAGGGGGCTACACTGAAGCTTTCTTT. It is translated as CASTISGGYTEAFF.

The rearrangement uses TRBV2 and TRBJ2-1; the D gene is possibly TRBD2 (6 bases). Germline V gene sequence: CDR1 SNHLY, CDR2 FYNNEI. The length of the CDR3 is 16 residues. V lost 9 bases, J lost 1 base, and 19 bases lay in between. The CDR3 here is CASGGNLASSYNEQFF. CDR3 in DNA: TGTGCCAGTGGAGGAAATCTAGCGTCTTCCTACAATGAGCAGTTCTTC.

The CDR3 bases are TGTGCCAGCTCACCAGCCGTAACTAGCGGGGGGCAAAGCTCCTACAATGAGCAGTTCTTC. This translates into CASSPAVTSGGQSSYNEQFF. The J gene is TRBJ2-1, the V gene TRBV18; 12 nucleotides match TRBD2. In germline, CDR1 is KGHSH, CDR2 LQKENI. This CDR3 has 20 amino acids. J lost 0 bases, V lost 2 bases, and 11 bases had no gene match.

This rearrangement joins TRBV4-2 to TRBJ1-5, with a weak D call TRBD1 (6 bases). This CDR3 is built from 17 residues. The V end was cut by 1 base, the J end by 6 bases, with 19 bases between. Germline-derived CDR1 and CDR2 are LGHNA and YNFKEQ. CDR3 sequence (DNA): TGTGCCAGCAGCCAAGTCTCCGGGCAGGGGAAGGGTCAGCCCCAGCATTTT. This codes for CASSQVSGQGKGQPQHF.

This rearrangement joins TRBV29-1 to TRBJ1-1, with a tentative D call TRBD1 (6 bases). The ends were cut back, 8 bases at V and 9 bases at J, with 16 bases in the middle. CDR3 length equals 11 residues. CDR1 is SQVTM, CDR2 ANQGSEA, per germline. The CDR3 sequence is CSSIRGAQAFF. CDR3 coding DNA: TGCAGCTCTATCCGGGGGGCTCAAGCTTTCTTT.

V is TRBV19 and J is TRBJ1-1; D is unresolved. This CDR3 contains 12 residues. Trimming stripped 5 bases from V and 4 bases from J, with 8 bases between. The germline V gene encodes CDR1 LNHDA and CDR2 SQIVND (reference sequence). Here the CDR3 DNA reads TGTGCCAGTAGTCACGGAGTCACTGAAGCTTTCTTT. Its protein is CASSHGVTEAFF. Filled out from reference TRBV19 and TRBJ1-1, the complete variable domain reads DGGITQSPKYLFRKEGQNVTLSCEQNLNHDAMYWYRQDPGQGLRLIYYSQIVNDFQKGDIAEGYSVSREKKESFPLTVTSAQKNPTAFYLCASSHGVTEAFFGQGTRLTVV.

The V gene is TRBV7-8, the J gene TRBJ2-3; 7 bases fit TRBD2. Trimming at V came to 4 bases and at J to 4 bases, leaving 8 bases not matched to a gene. Germline V gives CDR1 SGHVS, CDR2 FQNEAQ. The CDR3 is made up of 15 amino acids. In DNA, the CDR3 is TGTGCCAGCAGCTCTGAGCGGGACCCGTCAGATACGCAGTATTTT. Amino acid sequence: CASSSERDPSDTQYF.

The rearrangement joins TRBV4-3 to TRBJ2-5; 13 nucleotides align to TRBD2. Germline assignment: CDR1 LGHNA and CDR2 YSLEER. With V trimmed by 0 bases and J by 1 base, 8 bases remained unmatched. This CDR3 has 19 amino acids. The CDR3 DNA reads as TGCGCCAGCAGCCAAGAGGGTACTAGCGGGGGGGCTCCCCAAGAGACCCAGTACTTC. It is translated as CASSQEGTSGGAPQETQYF.

V and J are TRBV18 and TRBJ2-1, with TRBD1 matching over 8 bases. This CDR3 comprises 19 residues. The V gene end was trimmed by 3 bases and the J gene end by 1 base; junction bases not matched to a gene: 14. Germline V gives CDR1 KGHSH, CDR2 LQKENI. The CDR3 DNA is TGTGCCAGCTCACCGCGGGACAGGTTCCCCGAGAGGTCCTACAATGAGCAGTTCTTC. Amino acid sequence: CASSPRDRFPERSYNEQFF.